A single sample gave rise to the 31 T cell receptor beta chains below, sequenced in a study of blood T cell repertoires in COVID-19. TCRdb's table, derived via immunoSEQ multiplex PCR, lists solely in-frame clones and lacks some. The table records some 80,000 clones, about 76% of them present only once. The sample was peripheral blood. These receptors were collected from a woman aged 80 or over with active or convalescent COVID-19.

This rearrangement joins TRBV18 to TRBJ2-2, with D possibly TRBD1 on 6 matching bases. The CDR3 has 15 residues. Germline-derived CDR1 and CDR2 are KGHSH and LQKENI. Trimming pared 6 bases from V and 5 bases from J, leaving 16 bases between. The DNA for the CDR3 is TGTGCCAGCTCGGTCCAGGGGCTCAGGACCGGGGAGCTGTTTTTT. Translation gives CASSVQGLRTGELFF. Based on the CDR3 plus reference TRBV18 and TRBJ2-2, the full variable domain is NAGVMQNPRHLVRRRGQEARLRCSPMKGHSHVYWYRQLPEEGLKFMVYLQKENIIDESGMPKERFSAEFPKEGPSILRIQQVVRGDSAAYFCASSVQGLRTGELFFGEGSRLTVL.

The rearrangement links TRBV5-1 to TRBJ1-2; unclear D gene. The CDR3 loop spans 16 amino acids. Germline V gene lookup returns CDR1 SGHRS and CDR2 YFSETQ. The V gene lost 4 bases and the J gene lost 8 bases, with 24 bases spanning the gap. CDR3 in DNA: TGCGCCAGCAGCCCCCGGGGTGGGAGTCTTGGAGGCGGCTACACCTTC. Residues: CASSPRGGSLGGGYTF. The whole variable domain, remainder taken from reference TRBV5-1 and TRBJ1-2, is KAGVTQTPRYLIKTRGQQVTLSCSPISGHRSVSWYQQTPGQGLQFLFEYFSETQRNKGNFPGRFSGRQFSNSRSEMNVSTLELGDSALYLCASSPRGGSLGGGYTFGSGTRLTVV.

The chain carries TRBV27 and TRBJ2-6; a weak D match, TRBD2 (7 bases). This CDR3 is 16 amino acids long. The germline V gene has CDR1 MNHEY and CDR2 SMNVEV (reference sequence). Trimming removed 8 bases from V and 2 bases from J, with 16 bases in between. CDR3 sequence (DNA): TGTGCCAGCCGACCTTGGGGGGGCGCTGGGGCCAACGTCCTGACTTTC. Encoded protein: CASRPWGGAGANVLTF.

Comment on this clone: The germline gene is not matched at one end of the junction; a read error may be the cause. This chain connects TRBV6-1 to TRBJ1-1; D not certain. The CDR3 sequence is 14 residues long. Germline CDR1 is MNHNS and CDR2 is SASEGT. The CDR3 bases are TGTGCCAGCAGCGAAGAGACGGGGAACACTGAAGCTTTCTTT. Its translation is CASSEETGNTEAFF.

This clone was picked up a small number of times. CDR3 sequence: CASSPDSGGYEETQYF. The CDR3, as DNA: TGCGCCAGCAGCCCCGATAGCGGGGGGTATGAAGAGACCCAGTACTTC. The chain combines TRBV5-1 with TRBJ2-5; the match to TRBD2 covers 10 bases. V gave up 4 bases and J gave up 3 bases; unmatched junction bases: 9. Germline V CDR1 and CDR2: SGHRS, YFSETQ. CDR3 size: 16 residues. The entire variable domain, with the rest obtained from reference TRBV5-1 and TRBJ2-5, is as follows: KAGVTQTPRYLIKTRGQQVTLSCSPISGHRSVSWYQQTPGQGLQFLFEYFSETQRNKGNFPGRFSGRQFSNSRSEMNVSTLELGDSALYLCASSPDSGGYEETQYFGPGTRLLVL.

The J gene is TRBJ2-7, the V gene TRBV28; no firm D call. This CDR3 has 15 residues. Per the germline V gene, CDR1 is MDHEN and CDR2 is SYDVKM. V was clipped by 5 bases and J by 2 bases, with 16 bases between them. CDR3 sequence (DNA): TGTGCCAGCAGTCCTATCACTGAGGTCCCCTACGAGCAGTACTTC. Protein sequence: CASSPITEVPYEQYF.

This clone was detected only a few times. This chain uses TRBV28 with TRBJ2-4; tentative D call: TRBD1 (5 bases). The germline V gene has CDR1 MDHEN and CDR2 SYDVKM. The CDR3 length is 17 residues. Trimming cost V 4 bases and J 0 bases, with 16 bases left between them. CDR3 DNA sequence: TGTGCCAGCAGTTCGACCCATGGACAAGTAGCCAAAAACATTCAGTACTTC. It is translated as CASSSTHGQVAKNIQYF. Filled out from reference TRBV28 and TRBJ2-4, the complete variable domain reads DVKVTQSSRYLVKRTGEKVFLECVQDMDHENMFWYRQDPGLGLRLIYFSYDVKMKEKGDIPEGYSVSREKKERFSLILESASTNQTSMYLCASSSTHGQVAKNIQYFGAGTRLSVL.

The chain joins TRBV20-1 to TRBJ2-4; 8 bases are a match to TRBD2. This CDR3 has 13 residues. After removal of 3 bases from V and 8 bases from J, the junction contained 6 bases not matched to a gene. CDR1 and CDR2 from the germline V gene are DFQATT and SNEGSKA (reference sequence). The CDR3 DNA reads as TGCAGTGCTAGTGGGCGGGGGGCGCACATTCAGTACTTC. As protein: CSASGRGAHIQYF.

This chain joins TRBV9 and TRBJ2-7, with a tentative D call TRBD2 (5 bases). This CDR3 is built from 14 residues. Trimming took 4 bases from V and 4 from J, leaving 15 bases between them. Germline V lookup: CDR1 SGDLS, CDR2 YYNGEE. As DNA, the CDR3 is TGTGCCAGCAGCAGGACTCTTGGGAGTTACGAGCAGTACTTC. This translates into CASSRTLGSYEQYF.

The J gene is TRBJ2-3, the V gene TRBV7-2, with TRBD2 identical over 8 bases. CDR1 SGHTA and CDR2 FQGNSA come from the germline V gene. With 4 bases clipped from V and 4 bases from J, the junction kept 4 bases outside the gene matches. This CDR3 has 14 residues. CDR3 bases: TGTGCCAGCAGCTACCTAGCGGGCGCAGATACGCAGTATTTT. Translated, it gives CASSYLAGADTQYF.

The rearrangement joins TRBV15 to TRBJ2-3; D perhaps matches TRBD1 (5 bases). Germline values: CDR1 LNHNV, CDR2 YYDKDF (reference sequence). The CDR3 runs 13 residues. The V and J ends lost 3 bases and 1 base respectively, with 5 bases between them. The CDR3 region has the DNA TGTGCCACCAGCAGGGGGCGCACAGATACGCAGTATTTT. Its protein product is CATSRGRTDTQYF.

This chain links TRBV18 with TRBJ1-5; D gene ambiguous. Germline loops: CDR1 KGHSH, CDR2 LQKENI. The CDR3 is 16 residues long. V shed 2 bases and J shed 7 bases, with 18 bases lying between them. The CDR3 bases are TGTGCCAGCTCACCAGACCCAGGTGGTATGCTCCAGCCCCAGCATTTT. It yields the protein CASSPDPGGMLQPQHF. The whole variable domain, filled in from reference TRBV18 and TRBJ1-5, reads NAGVMQNPRHLVRRRGQEARLRCSPMKGHSHVYWYRQLPEEGLKFMVYLQKENIIDESGMPKERFSAEFPKEGPSILRIQQVVRGDSAAYFCASSPDPGGMLQPQHFGDGTRLSIL.

The chain couples TRBV12-3 or TRBV12-4 to TRBJ1-5, with 8 bases matching TRBD1. The CDR3 sequence is 13 residues long. J gave up 5 bases and V 6 bases, and 3 bases lay outside the gene matches. The CDR3 DNA follows: TGTGCCAGCAGCCGGACAGGGTATCAGCCCCAGCATTTT. Amino acid sequence: CASSRTGYQPQHF.

This chain joins TRBV27 and TRBJ1-2, with D possibly being TRBD1 (6 bases). This CDR3 has 14 residues. Deletions cut 0 bases from V and 6 bases from J, with 11 bases between. The germline gives CDR1 MNHEY, CDR2 SMNVEV (reference sequence). CDR3: CASSLSPGVNGYTF. CDR3 DNA: TGTGCCAGCAGTTTATCCCCAGGGGTAAATGGCTACACCTTC.

J is TRBJ1-5 and V is TRBV27; 7 bases fit TRBD1. The CDR3 is 15 residues long. The germline CDR1 and CDR2 sequences are MNHEY and SMNVEV (reference sequence). The junction had 9 bases not matched to a gene; V was cut back by 5 bases and J by 5 bases. This CDR3 reads CASSTRDSRDQPQHF. CDR3 coding DNA: TGTGCCAGCAGTACCCGGGACAGTAGGGATCAGCCCCAGCATTTT.

This clone has a handful of counts. The rearrangement uses TRBV5-1 and TRBJ2-2; D remains unclear. Germline CDR1 SGHRS, CDR2 YFSETQ. The length of the CDR3 is 14 residues. Deletions cut 4 bases from V and 2 bases from J, with 9 bases between. The CDR3 sequence: CASSPTVNTGELFF. In DNA, the CDR3 is TGCGCCAGCAGCCCCACAGTAAACACCGGGGAGCTGTTTTTT.

This clone was observed a handful of times. V is TRBV7-9 and J is TRBJ1-1; D gene uncertain. V lost 3 bases to trimming and J lost 6 bases, with 5 bases between them. The length of the CDR3 is 11 residues. Germline V gene data show CDR1 as SEHNR and CDR2 as FQNEAQ (reference sequence). The CDR3 bases are TGTGCCAGCAGCTTTACAGCTGAAGCTTTCTTT. Translated, it gives CASSFTAEAFF.

This clone was picked up a small number of times. The rearrangement joins TRBV9 to TRBJ2-7; D is unclear. The germline gives CDR1 SGDLS, CDR2 YYNGEE. The CDR3 is 15 residues long. Trimming shortened V by 1 base and J by 2 bases, and 13 bases separated the two germline ends. The CDR3 protein is CASSVSSVPTYEQYF. The CDR3 DNA sequence: TGTGCCAGCAGCGTATCCTCGGTACCGACCTACGAGCAGTACTTC.

This clone was counted a few times. The gene calls are TRBV28 and TRBJ2-5; 10 bases are a match to TRBD1. The CDR3 runs to 16 residues. The trim removed 1 base at V and 4 bases at J, leaving 6 bases unmatched. CDR1 is MDHEN, CDR2 SYDVKM, per germline. DNA of the CDR3: TGTGCCAGCAGTTTATACGCGGGACAGGGGTCAGAGACCCAGTACTTC. This sequence encodes CASSLYAGQGSETQYF.

The genes are TRBV15 and TRBJ1-5; D is undetermined. The CDR3 length is 16 residues. Looked up from germline, CDR1 is LNHNV and CDR2 is YYDKDF (reference sequence). V shed 3 bases and J shed 1 base, with 13 bases lying between them. DNA of the CDR3: TGTGCCACCAGCAGGGACTACATCCGAAGCAATCAGCCCCAGCATTTT. Its translation: CATSRDYIRSNQPQHF.

This clone was counted many times. The genes are TRBV3-1 (or the pseudogene TRBV3-2) and TRBJ1-1; the D is unclear. The germline CDR1 and CDR2 sequences are LGHDT and YNNKEL (reference sequence). This CDR3 comprises 13 residues. V lost 0 bases to trimming and J lost 3 bases, with 5 bases between them. In DNA form, the CDR3 reads TGTGCCAGCAGCCAAGATTCCTACACTGAAGCTTTCTTT. This sequence encodes CASSQDSYTEAFF.

This CDR3 is CASSLGSAAYGYTF. In DNA form, the CDR3 reads TGTGCCAGCAGTTTAGGTTCGGCGGCTTATGGCTACACCTTC. This chain links TRBV28 with TRBJ1-2; D is unclear. The CDR3 has 14 residues. Looked up from germline, CDR1 is MDHEN and CDR2 is SYDVKM. Trimming stripped 2 bases from V and 5 bases from J, with 12 bases between.

This clone was found a few times. The chain combines TRBV7-2 with TRBJ1-4; D unclear. Germline lookup yields CDR1 SGHTA and CDR2 FQGNSA. V was trimmed by 1 base and J by 7 bases, leaving 16 bases between them. This CDR3 is built from 16 residues. The CDR3 is CASSLVLSADGEKLFF. CDR3 bases: TGTGCCAGCAGCTTAGTTCTGAGCGCCGACGGTGAAAAACTGTTTTTT.

V usage is TRBV4-3 and J usage is TRBJ2-2, with D maybe TRBD1 (5 bases). Trimming shortened V by 1 base and J by 0 bases, and 6 bases separated the two germline ends. The CDR3 is 15 amino acids. Per the germline V gene, CDR1 is LGHNA and CDR2 is YSLEER. The CDR3 is CASSQGQSNTGELFF. As DNA, the CDR3 is TGCGCCAGCAGCCAAGGACAGTCGAACACCGGGGAGCTGTTTTTT.

This clone was found once. The gene calls are TRBV2 and TRBJ2-7, with 7 bases that match TRBD1. This CDR3 has 16 amino acids. After removal of 2 bases from V and 0 bases from J, the junction contained 7 bases not matched to a gene. CDR1 SNHLY and CDR2 FYNNEI come from the germline V gene. The CDR3 here is CASSERTGQSSYEQYF. CDR3 bases: TGTGCCAGCAGTGAAAGGACAGGCCAGAGCTCCTACGAGCAGTACTTC.

This chain uses TRBV11-2 with TRBJ2-2; 8 nucleotides match TRBD2. Germline CDR1 is SGHAT and CDR2 is FQNNGV. This CDR3 contains 15 residues. V lost 6 bases and J lost 0; bases outside the gene matches: 3. The CDR3 nucleotides are TGTGCCAGCAGGGGGACTAGATCGAACACCGGGGAGCTGTTTTTT. It encodes CASRGTRSNTGELFF.

The chain carries TRBV7-8 and TRBJ1-2; a possible D gene is TRBD1 (5 bases). Germline V CDR1 and CDR2: SGHVS, FQNEAQ. The CDR3 is 12 amino acids. V was pared by 5 bases and J by 9 bases, with 13 bases between. CDR3 DNA: TGTGCCAGCAGCACCGACAGTAGGCGCTACACCTTC. Translating gives CASSTDSRRYTF.

This rearrangement joins TRBV5-1 to TRBJ1-1; maybe TRBD1 (5 bases). This CDR3 spans 13 amino acids. CDR1 is SGHRS and CDR2 is YFSETQ in the germline V gene. V shed 0 bases and J shed 10 bases, with 13 bases lying between them. The CDR3 reads CASSLDDMGGAFF. The CDR3 coding sequence is TGCGCCAGCAGCTTGGATGACATGGGGGGAGCTTTCTTT.

The chain combines TRBV6-5 with TRBJ1-1, with D possibly matching TRBD1 (5 bases). This CDR3 is built from 14 residues. Germline lookup yields CDR1 MNHEY and CDR2 SVGAGI. V lost 6 bases and J 6 bases, leaving 17 bases between the germline ends. CDR3 sequence reads: CASSRSRARAEAFF. CDR3 coding DNA: TGTGCCAGCAGCCGATCCAGGGCTCGGGCTGAAGCTTTCTTT.

Written as DNA, the CDR3 is TGTGCCAGCAGCTTATCCGGTGGTGATAGCAATCAGCCCCAGCATTTT. Residues: CASSLSGGDSNQPQHF. The rearrangement links TRBV11-2 to TRBJ1-5, with unresolved D. V dropped 2 bases and J dropped 0 bases, with 11 bases sitting between them. The CDR3 extends over 16 amino acids. CDR1 is SGHAT and CDR2 is FQNNGV in the germline V gene.

This rearrangement joins TRBV19 to TRBJ2-2; 15 positions match TRBD2. Germline loops: CDR1 LNHDA, CDR2 SQIVND (reference sequence). Losses at the gene ends were 6 bases for V and 5 bases for J; bases not matched to a gene: 7. This CDR3 has 17 amino acids. The CDR3 loop is CASRDRTSGGETGELFF. The CDR3 DNA reads TGTGCCAGTAGGGACAGGACTAGCGGGGGGGAGACCGGGGAGCTGTTTTTT.